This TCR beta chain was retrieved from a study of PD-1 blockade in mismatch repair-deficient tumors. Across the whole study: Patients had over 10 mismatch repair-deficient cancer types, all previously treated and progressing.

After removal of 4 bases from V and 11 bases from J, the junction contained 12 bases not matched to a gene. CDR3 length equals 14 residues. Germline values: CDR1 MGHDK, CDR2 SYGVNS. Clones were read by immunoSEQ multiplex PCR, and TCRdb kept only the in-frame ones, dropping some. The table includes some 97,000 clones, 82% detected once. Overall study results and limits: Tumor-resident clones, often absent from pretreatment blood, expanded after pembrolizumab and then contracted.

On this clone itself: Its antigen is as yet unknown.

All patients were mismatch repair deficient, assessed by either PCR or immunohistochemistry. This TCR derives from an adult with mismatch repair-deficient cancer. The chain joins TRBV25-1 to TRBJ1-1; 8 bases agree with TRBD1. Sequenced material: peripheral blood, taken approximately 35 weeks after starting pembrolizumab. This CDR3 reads CASSGSGTGRSAFF. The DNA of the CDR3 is TGTGCCAGCAGTGGTTCTGGGACAGGACGCTCGGCTTTCTTT.